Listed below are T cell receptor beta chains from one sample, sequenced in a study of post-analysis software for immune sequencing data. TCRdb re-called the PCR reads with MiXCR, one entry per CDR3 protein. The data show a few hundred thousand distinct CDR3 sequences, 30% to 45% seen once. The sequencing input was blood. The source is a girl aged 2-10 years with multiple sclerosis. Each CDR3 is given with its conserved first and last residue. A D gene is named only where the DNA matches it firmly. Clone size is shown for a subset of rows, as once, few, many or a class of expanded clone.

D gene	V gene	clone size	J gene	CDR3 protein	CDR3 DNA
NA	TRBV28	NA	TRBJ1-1	CASSLPGLSNTEAFF	TGTGCCAGCAGTCTTCCGGGACTCTCGAACACTGAAGCTTTCTTT
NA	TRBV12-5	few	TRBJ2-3	CASATGSHTDTQYF	TGTGCTAGTGCCACAGGATCCCACACAGATACGCAGTATTTT
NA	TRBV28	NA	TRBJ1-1	CASTPERRMNTEAFF	TGTGCCAGCACCCCTGAACGGCGGATGAACACTGAAGCTTTCTTT
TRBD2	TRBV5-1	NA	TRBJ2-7	CASSLSGRAGREQYF	TGCGCCAGCAGCTTGAGCGGGAGGGCCGGTCGAGAGCAGTACTTC
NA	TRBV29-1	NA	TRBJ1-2	CGVATANYGYTF	TGCGGCGTTGCGACAGCTAACTATGGCTACACCTTC
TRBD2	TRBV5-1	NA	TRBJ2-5	CASRLADHQETQYF	TGCGCCAGCCGACTAGCGGATCACCAAGAGACCCAGTACTTC
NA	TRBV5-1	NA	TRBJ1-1	CASSLSPDRNTEAFF	TGCGCCAGCAGCTTATCCCCGGACAGGAACACTGAAGCTTTCTTT
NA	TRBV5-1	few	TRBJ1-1	CASSLRSGGLGEAFF	TGCGCCAGCAGCTTGCGGTCTGGGGGGCTAGGTGAAGCTTTCTTT
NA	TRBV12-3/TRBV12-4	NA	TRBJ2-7	CVSSLYRYEQYF	TGTGTCAGCAGTTTATATCGGTACGAGCAGTACTTC
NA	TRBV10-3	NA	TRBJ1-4	CAISDPTGPNEKLFF	TGTGCCATCAGTGACCCGACAGGTCCCAATGAAAAACTGTTTTTT
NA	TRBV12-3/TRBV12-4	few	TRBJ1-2	CASSLEGGSGYGYTF	TGTGCCAGCAGTTTAGAAGGGGGTAGCGGCTATGGCTACACCTTC
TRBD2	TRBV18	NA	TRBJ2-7	CASSGGLAGSSVEQYF	TGTGCCAGCTCAGGCGGACTAGCTGGGAGTTCAGTCGAGCAGTACTTC
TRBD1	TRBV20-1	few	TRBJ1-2	CSARDEGAIIYGYTF	TGCAGTGCTAGAGATGAGGGGGCAATAATTTATGGCTACACCTTC
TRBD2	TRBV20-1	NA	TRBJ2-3	CSASNSGRARDTQYF	TGCAGTGCTTCGAATAGCGGGAGGGCCCGGGATACGCAGTATTTT
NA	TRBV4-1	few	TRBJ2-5	CASSQVSRVAQETQYF	TGCGCCAGCAGCCAAGTATCCAGAGTGGCTCAAGAGACCCAGTACTTC
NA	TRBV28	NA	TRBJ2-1	CASSTNLLDQTRLRSNEQFF	TGTGCCAGCAGCACTAACCTACTCGACCAGACTAGGCTTCGGTCCAATGAGCAGTTCTTC
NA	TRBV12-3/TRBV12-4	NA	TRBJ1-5	CASSATGNQPQHF	TGTGCCAGCAGTGCTACAGGGAATCAGCCCCAGCATTTT
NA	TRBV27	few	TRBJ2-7	CASSYWGDRSYEQYF	TGTGCCAGCAGTTACTGGGGGGACAGATCCTACGAGCAGTACTTC
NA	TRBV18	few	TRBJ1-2	CASSPETEVTGYTF	TGTGCCAGCTCACCAGAGACAGAGGTGACCGGCTACACCTTC
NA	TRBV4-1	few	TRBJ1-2	CASSQDPGAYGYTF	TGCGCCAGCAGCCAAGATCCAGGGGCATACGGCTACACCTTC
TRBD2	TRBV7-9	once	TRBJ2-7	CASSLKRDRIHYEQYF	TGTGCCAGCAGCTTAAAGCGGGACCGTATTCACTACGAGCAGTACTTC
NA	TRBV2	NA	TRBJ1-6	CASSDWAGDSSPRHF	TGTGCCAGCAGTGATTGGGCAGGGGATAGTTCACCCCGCCACTTT
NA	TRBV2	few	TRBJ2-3	CASSEPETWGDTDTQYF	TGTGCCAGCAGTGAACCCGAGACTTGGGGGGACACAGATACGCAGTATTTT
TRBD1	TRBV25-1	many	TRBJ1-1	CASSETSSDRGPEAFF	TGTGCCAGCAGTGAAACATCCTCGGACAGGGGACCTGAAGCTTTCTTT